A selection of T cell receptor beta chains follows, all from one sample in a study of siplizumab effects on memory and regulatory T cells. Only in-frame clones appear in the TCRdb table, and some are missing; sequencing was by immunoSEQ multiplex PCR. Found here are 98,000 or so clones, 93% of them singletons; the top ten hold roughly 0.59%. Sequencing was done on a sample of Tregs sorted from blood. These receptors were taken from a human donor in good health. CDR3s include the opening cysteine and the closing phenylalanine or tryptophan. Each record gives: CDR3 DNA, CDR3 protein, J gene, D gene, clone size, V gene. The D gene is left open where the match is weak. Clone size is stated in some rows and not others, as once, few, many or a class when expanded.

TGTGCCAGCAGCTTAGGGGCAGGAGGCGAGCAGTTCTTC,CASSLGAGGEQFF,TRBJ2-1,.,.,TRBV7-9
TGCGCCAGCAGCCAAGATTGGATTTTGGGGACGGCCCAGCATTTT,CASSQDWILGTAQHF,TRBJ1-5,.,.,TRBV4-3
TGTGCCAGCAGCTTAGCCCAGGGCTTCCAAGAGACCCAGTACTTC,CASSLAQGFQETQYF,TRBJ2-5,.,.,TRBV13
TGTGCCAGCAGTGATAGGACAGCGCCGATTAGGGAGCTCTGGGAGCAGTACTTC,CASSDRTAPIRELWEQYF,TRBJ2-7,.,.,TRBV6-4
TGTGCCAGCAGAGCGGGACTAGCGTATAATGAGCAGTTCTTC,CASRAGLAYNEQFF,TRBJ2-1,TRBD2,.,TRBV27
TGTGCCAGCAGCACAGTACAGGGAACCATGAACACTGAAGCTTTCTTT,CASSTVQGTMNTEAFF,TRBJ1-1,.,.,TRBV5-5
TGTGCCAGCAGCTTAGGGTGGAATTACAATGAGCAGTTCTTC,CASSLGWNYNEQFF,TRBJ2-1,.,.,TRBV7-9
TGCGCCAGCAGCCAAGCCAGGGTGAACACTGAAGCTTTCTTT,CASSQARVNTEAFF,TRBJ1-1,.,few,TRBV4-1
TGTGCCAGCAGTGAAACGCGACAGGGGCTTGGCTACACCTTC,CASSETRQGLGYTF,TRBJ1-2,TRBD1,.,TRBV6-1
TGTGCCAGCAGTTTATCGTCAGGGCTAGAAGGCTACACCTTC,CASSLSSGLEGYTF,TRBJ1-2,.,.,TRBV27
TGTGCCTGGAGGAGGGGGGGGGCCCTGGGGACCGGGGAGCTGTTTTTT,CAWRRGGALGTGELFF,TRBJ2-2,.,.,TRBV30
TGCGCCAGCAGTGAGATGTTTGCTGAAGCTTTCTTT,CASSEMFAEAFF,TRBJ1-1,.,.,TRBV10-2
TGTGCCAGCAGCTTCGGGGGGCGGAACACTGAAGCTTTCTTT,CASSFGGRNTEAFF,TRBJ1-1,.,.,TRBV11-2
TGTGCCAGCAGCTTAGACGGGTTACCGAGGGAGCAGTACTTC,CASSLDGLPREQYF,TRBJ2-7,.,.,TRBV7-8
TGCGCCAGCAGCTATAACAGGGTTGCAACTAATGAAAAACTGTTTTTT,CASSYNRVATNEKLFF,TRBJ1-4,.,.,TRBV5-1
TGTGCCAGCAGCTTTAGGAAGGGGGCTTCCTACGAGCAGTACTTC,CASSFRKGASYEQYF,TRBJ2-7,TRBD1,.,TRBV7-2
TGCGCCAGCAGCCAATTCACAGGAACCTACAATGAGCAGTTCTTC,CASSQFTGTYNEQFF,TRBJ2-1,.,.,TRBV4-1
TGCGCCAGCAGCTTGGTTCCGGGGGGGGGCTACACCTTC,CASSLVPGGGYTF,TRBJ1-2,.,.,TRBV5-1
TGTGCCAGCAGCGCCAGGGCAGGGTTCGGACAGCCCCAGCATTTT,CASSARAGFGQPQHF,TRBJ1-5,.,once,TRBV5-6
TGTGCCAGCAGCTTAGTATGGACAGGGAATAGCGAGCAGTACTTC,CASSLVWTGNSEQYF,TRBJ2-7,TRBD1,.,TRBV11-2
TGTGCCAGCTCACCACGACAGGGGGACGGGAATGAGCAGTTCTTC,CASSPRQGDGNEQFF,TRBJ2-1,TRBD1,.,TRBV18
TGTGCCAGCAGCCAAGACGTAAGGGAAACCTCTGGAAACACCATATATTTT,CASSQDVRETSGNTIYF,TRBJ1-3,.,.,TRBV4-2
TGTGCCAGCAGTATGGACAGGTTGGACTATCAGCCCCAGCATTTT,CASSMDRLDYQPQHF,TRBJ1-5,TRBD1,.,TRBV2
TGTGCCAGCAGCGGCGTAGCGGGGGGCCTCACAGATACGCAGTATTTT,CASSGVAGGLTDTQYF,TRBJ2-3,TRBD2,.,TRBV9
TGTGCCAGCAGCCCTACAGGGTTAGAGGCCCAGCATTTT,CASSPTGLEAQHF,TRBJ1-5,.,.,TRBV6-5
TGTGCCAGCAGTGAGGACGGGTCAGGAAAACTGTTTTTT,CASSEDGSGKLFF,TRBJ1-4,.,.,TRBV6-1
TGTGCCAGCAGCCAAGAGGGCAGATACACAGATACGCAGTATTTT,CASSQEGRYTDTQYF,TRBJ2-3,.,.,TRBV4-2
TGTGCCTGGAGAGGCAGGGGATTTTCACCCCTCCACTTT,CAWRGRGFSPLHF,TRBJ1-6,.,.,TRBV30
TGTGCCAGCAGCCAAGATATAAGCACGGGCACTGAAGCTTTCTTT,CASSQDISTGTEAFF,TRBJ1-1,.,.,TRBV14
TGTGCCAGCAGCGTTCCGGGGCAAAGCTCCTACAATGAGCAGTTCTTC,CASSVPGQSSYNEQFF,TRBJ2-1,.,.,TRBV9
TGCGCCAGCAGCACCAGGGTATTGAACACCGGGGAGCTGTTTTTT,CASSTRVLNTGELFF,TRBJ2-2,.,.,TRBV5-1
TGTGCCAGCAGCCACAAAACGGGCGGAAACACCATATATTTT,CASSHKTGGNTIYF,TRBJ1-3,.,.,TRBV5-4
TGTGCCATCAGTGAGTCAACAGATACGCAGTATTTT,CAISESTDTQYF,TRBJ2-3,.,.,TRBV10-3
TGTGCCAGCAGCCCCCGGACTAGCGGGGCGGCCGAGCAGTACTTC,CASSPRTSGAAEQYF,TRBJ2-7,TRBD2,.,TRBV9
TGTGCCAGCACCTACCGGGACACCATGAACACTGAAGCTTTCTTT,CASTYRDTMNTEAFF,TRBJ1-1,.,.,TRBV21-1
TGCAGCGTACGCGGACAGGGAAGAGATACGCAGTATTTT,CSVRGQGRDTQYF,TRBJ2-3,TRBD1,.,TRBV29-1
TGTGCCAGCAGCCCGAGTTACAGCACAGATACGCAGTATTTT,CASSPSYSTDTQYF,TRBJ2-3,.,once,TRBV5-5
TGTGCCAGTAGTATCGAGGACAGGGGGTACACTGAAGCTTTCTTT,CASSIEDRGYTEAFF,TRBJ1-1,TRBD1,.,TRBV19
TGTGCCAGCCACCACGGGGGGGGCAGCACCGGGGAGCTGTTTTTT,CASHHGGGSTGELFF,TRBJ2-2,TRBD2,.,TRBV9
TGCGCCAGCAGCTTGGGCGGCAGGGGCCCCATTGGTGGGTCCTACGAGCAGTACTTC,CASSLGGRGPIGGSYEQYF,TRBJ2-7,.,.,TRBV5-1
TGTGCCTGGAGTCGCAGCGGGGGCGAGCAGTACTTC,CAWSRSGGEQYF,TRBJ2-7,TRBD2,.,TRBV30
TGTGCCAGCAGCTTGGTAGGACGGGGCACAGATACGCAGTATTTT,CASSLVGRGTDTQYF,TRBJ2-3,.,.,TRBV5-6
TGTGCCAGCAGCGCGCAGACGGATTCACCCCTCCACTTT,CASSAQTDSPLHF,TRBJ1-6,.,.,TRBV11-2